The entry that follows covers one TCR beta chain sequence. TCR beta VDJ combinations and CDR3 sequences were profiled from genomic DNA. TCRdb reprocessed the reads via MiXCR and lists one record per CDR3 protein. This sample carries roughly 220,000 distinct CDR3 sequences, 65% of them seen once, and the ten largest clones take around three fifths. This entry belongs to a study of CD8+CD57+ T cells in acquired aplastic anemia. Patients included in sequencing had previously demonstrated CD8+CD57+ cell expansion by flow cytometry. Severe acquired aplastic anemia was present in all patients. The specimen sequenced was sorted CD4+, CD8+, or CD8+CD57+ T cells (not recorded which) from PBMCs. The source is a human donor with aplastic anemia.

CDR3: CASSYSVVVGPQYF. In DNA form, the CDR3 reads TGTGCCAGCAGTTACTCGGTGGTGGTGGGACCGCAGTACTTC. The V and J genes are TRBV6-5 and TRBJ2-7; perhaps D is TRBD1 or TRBD2 (5 bases each). Germline V gives CDR1 MNHEY, CDR2 SVGAGI. V lost 0 bases, J lost 9 bases, and 15 bases lay in between. The CDR3 covers 14 residues.